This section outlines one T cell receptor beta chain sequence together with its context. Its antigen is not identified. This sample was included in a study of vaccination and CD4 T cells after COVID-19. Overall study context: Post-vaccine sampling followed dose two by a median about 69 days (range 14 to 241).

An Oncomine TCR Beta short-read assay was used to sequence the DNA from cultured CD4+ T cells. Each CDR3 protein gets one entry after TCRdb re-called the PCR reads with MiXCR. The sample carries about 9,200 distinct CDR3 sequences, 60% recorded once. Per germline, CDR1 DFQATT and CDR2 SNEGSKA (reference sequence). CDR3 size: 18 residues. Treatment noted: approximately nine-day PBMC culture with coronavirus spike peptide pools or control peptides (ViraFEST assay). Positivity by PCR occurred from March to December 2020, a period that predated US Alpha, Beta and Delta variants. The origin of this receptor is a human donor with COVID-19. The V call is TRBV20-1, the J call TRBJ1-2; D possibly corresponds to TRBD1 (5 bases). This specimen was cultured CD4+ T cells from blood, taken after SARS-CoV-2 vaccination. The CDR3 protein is CRTQPPGGSGGGVGGYTF. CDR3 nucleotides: TGCAGAACCCAACCACCAGGAGGGTCGGGGGGAGGGGTGGGTGGCTACACCTTC.